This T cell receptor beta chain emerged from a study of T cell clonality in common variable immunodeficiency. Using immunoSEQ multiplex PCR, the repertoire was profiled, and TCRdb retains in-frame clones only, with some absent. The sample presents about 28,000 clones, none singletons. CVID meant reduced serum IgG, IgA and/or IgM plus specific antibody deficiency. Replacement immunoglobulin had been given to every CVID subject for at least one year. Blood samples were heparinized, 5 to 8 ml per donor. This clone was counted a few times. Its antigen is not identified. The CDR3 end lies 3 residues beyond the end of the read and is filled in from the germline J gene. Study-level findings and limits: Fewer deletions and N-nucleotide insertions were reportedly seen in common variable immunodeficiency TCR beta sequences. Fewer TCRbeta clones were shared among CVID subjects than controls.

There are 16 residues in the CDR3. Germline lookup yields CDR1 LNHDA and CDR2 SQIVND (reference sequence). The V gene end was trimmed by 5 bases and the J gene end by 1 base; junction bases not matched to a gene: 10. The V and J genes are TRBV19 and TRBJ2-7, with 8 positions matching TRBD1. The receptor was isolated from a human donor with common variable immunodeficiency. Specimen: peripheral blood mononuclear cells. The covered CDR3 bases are TGTGCCAGTAGTCAGGCCCGGACAGGGCGGTCCTACGAG. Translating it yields CASSQARTGRSYE. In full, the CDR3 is CASSQARTGRSYEQYF.